The clone carrying this T cell receptor beta chain was seen a handful of times. The CDR3 spans 14 residues. J lost 3 bases, V lost 4 bases, and 6 bases had no gene match. The germline V gene has CDR1 WNHNN and CDR2 SYGVQD (reference sequence). The data originate from a study of blood T cell repertoires in COVID-19. Study information: Spain, Italy and the United States supplied samples that represented acute and convalescent COVID-19.

Assay: immunoSEQ multiplex PCR; the TCRdb copy retains only in-frame clones and omits some. The table includes hundreds of thousands of clones, roughly 90% detected once. Sequencing was done on a sample of peripheral blood. This clonotype was sampled from a woman in her 30s with acute or convalescent COVID-19. This chain connects TRBV10-1 to TRBJ2-7; 7 bases line up with TRBD1. In DNA, the CDR3 is TGCGCCAGCAGTGGGGACAGTTCTCTCTACGAGCAGTACTTC. It translates to CASSGDSSLYEQYF.